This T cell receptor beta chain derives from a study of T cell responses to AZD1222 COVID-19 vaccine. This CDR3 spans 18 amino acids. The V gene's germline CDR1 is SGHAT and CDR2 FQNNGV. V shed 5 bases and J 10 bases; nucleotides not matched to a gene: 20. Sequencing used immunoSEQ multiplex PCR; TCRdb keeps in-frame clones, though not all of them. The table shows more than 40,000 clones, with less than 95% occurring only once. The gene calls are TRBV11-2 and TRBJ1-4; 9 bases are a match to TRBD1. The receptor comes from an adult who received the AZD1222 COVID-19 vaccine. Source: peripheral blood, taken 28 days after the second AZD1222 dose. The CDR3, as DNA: TGTGCCAGCAGCGCTTTGACAGGGGGGCTCCCCCGCATAAGAAAACTGTTTTTT. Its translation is CASSALTGGLPRIRKLFF.